Listed below are T cell receptor beta chains from one sample, sequenced in a study of beta chain features in type 1 diabetes. Libraries were prepared by immunoSEQ multiplex PCR; TCRdb keeps only in-frame clonotypes and omits some of them. The data show a few hundred thousand clones, 11% seen once. Sequencing was carried out using naive CD4+ T cells from blood. Every receptor here comes from a man aged 25-40 years with type 1 diabetes. Both conserved end residues are part of each CDR3. The D gene is left open where the match is weak. Where a row states a size, it is once, few, many or the class of an expanded clone; other rows omit it.

>TRBV27|TRBD2|-|TRBJ2-5
CASSLRFGGVLQETQYF
TGTGCCAGCAGTTTACGATTCGGGGGGGTTCTTCAAGAGACCCAGTACTTC
>TRBV10-3|-|-|TRBJ1-6
CAISENRDSPLHF
TGTGCCATCAGTGAGAACAGAGATTCACCCCTCCACTTT
>TRBV2|-|few|TRBJ2-1
CAIQGYNEQFF
TGTGCCATCCAGGGGTACAATGAGCAGTTCTTC
>TRBV18|-|-|TRBJ1-2
CASSPGTTNYGYTF
TGTGCCAGCTCACCAGGGACTACCAACTATGGCTACACCTTC
>TRBV14|-|few|TRBJ2-4
CASSHGTLAKNIQYF
TGTGCCAGCAGCCATGGGACACTAGCCAAAAACATTCAGTACTTC
>TRBV6-5|TRBD1|few|TRBJ1-2
CASSYQIVGGAGGYTF
TGTGCCAGCAGTTACCAAATCGTAGGGGGCGCAGGTGGCTACACCTTC
>TRBV18|-|-|TRBJ2-5
CASSPRTAQETQYF
TGTGCCAGCTCACCGAGGACAGCTCAAGAGACCCAGTACTTC
>TRBV7-3|TRBD1|few|TRBJ1-1
CASSYRGRTEAFF
TGTGCCAGCAGCTACAGGGGAAGGACTGAAGCTTTCTTT
>TRBV15|-|few|TRBJ2-1
CATTRGKENEQFF
TGTGCCACCACCCGGGGAAAGGAAAATGAGCAGTTCTTC
>TRBV5-1|TRBD1|-|TRBJ1-4
CASSLAEGQAEKLFF
TGCGCCAGCAGCTTGGCCGAGGGACAGGCCGAAAAACTGTTTTTT
>TRBV4-1|TRBD1|few|TRBJ1-5
CASSHTGAGNQPQHF
TGCGCCAGCAGCCACACAGGGGCAGGGAATCAGCCCCAGCATTTT
>TRBV7-9|TRBD1|-|TRBJ2-2
CASRPGQGFTGELFF
TGTGCCAGCCGCCCGGGACAGGGGTTCACCGGGGAGCTGTTTTTT
>TRBV6-5|-|-|TRBJ1-1
CASSYRPGHSNTEAFF
TGTGCCAGCAGTTACCGTCCCGGACACTCGAACACTGAAGCTTTCTTT
>TRBV4-3|-|few|TRBJ2-7
CASSPNLGSYEQYF
TGCGCCAGCAGCCCGAACTTAGGGAGCTACGAGCAGTACTTC
>TRBV4-1|-|few|TRBJ2-5
CASSPGRVREETQYF
TGCGCCAGCAGCCCCGGGCGGGTTCGGGAAGAGACCCAGTACTTC
>TRBV15|TRBD2|-|TRBJ2-1
CATSRDPGLRYNEQFF
TGTGCCACCAGCAGGGACCCGGGACTAAGATACAATGAGCAGTTCTTC
>TRBV6-5|-|-|TRBJ2-6
CASRRGTGANVLTF
TGTGCCAGCAGAAGGGGCACTGGGGCCAACGTCCTGACTTTC
>TRBV6-5|TRBD1|-|TRBJ1-2
CASRRQGGGYTF
TGTGCCAGCAGAAGACAGGGGGGAGGCTACACCTTC
>TRBV7-2|TRBD1|few|TRBJ2-7
CASSRTGYDEQYF
TGTGCCAGCAGCAGGACAGGGTACGACGAGCAGTACTTC
>TRBV29-1|-|-|TRBJ2-7
CSVEVVQGYTYEQYF
TGCAGCGTGGAGGTCGTACAAGGGTATACCTACGAGCAGTACTTC
>TRBV7-9|TRBD1|few|TRBJ2-7
CASSRIPGQGEQYF
TGTGCCAGCAGCAGAATACCGGGACAGGGAGAGCAGTACTTC
>TRBV5-1|TRBD2|-|TRBJ2-2
CASGRSGGSNTGELFF
TGCGCCAGCGGACGATCGGGAGGATCGAACACCGGGGAGCTGTTTTTT
>TRBV29-1|-|many|TRBJ1-1
CSVKNTEAFF
TGCAGCGTCAAGAACACTGAAGCTTTCTTT
>TRBV5-6|-|few|TRBJ2-3
CASSFDFTDTQYF
TGTGCCAGCAGCTTCGACTTCACAGATACGCAGTATTTT
>TRBV9|-|-|TRBJ2-7
CASSVATEGFYEQYF
TGTGCCAGCAGCGTAGCTACGGAGGGCTTCTACGAGCAGTACTTC
>TRBV6-5|TRBD1|-|TRBJ1-4
CASSSTGTGDEKLFF
TGTGCCAGCAGTTCAACCGGGACAGGGGATGAAAAACTGTTTTTT
>TRBV7-2|TRBD1|few|TRBJ1-5
CASSLESTGLQPQHF
TGTGCCAGCAGCTTAGAGTCGACAGGGCTTCAGCCCCAGCATTTT
>TRBV5-6|TRBD2|-|TRBJ2-3
CASSLPLAGAPDTQYF
TGTGCCAGCAGCTTGCCACTAGCGGGGGCCCCGGATACGCAGTATTTT
>TRBV7-2|-|few|TRBJ2-4
CASSSRDIQYF
TGTGCCAGCAGCTCCCGGGACATTCAGTACTTC
>TRBV5-6|-|few|TRBJ1-6
CASSLEQGKNSPLHF
TGTGCCAGCAGCTTGGAACAGGGAAAGAATTCACCCCTCCACTTT
>TRBV5-1|-|few|TRBJ2-1
CASSLWARGNEQFF
TGCGCCAGCAGCCTCTGGGCCAGGGGTAATGAGCAGTTCTTC
>TRBV11-2|-|-|TRBJ2-7
CASKPPGQPYEQYF
TGTGCCAGTAAACCCCCCGGACAACCCTACGAGCAGTACTTC
>TRBV7-2|-|-|TRBJ1-5
CASSLGGRGSNQPQHF
TGTGCCAGCAGCCTAGGAGGGCGGGGAAGCAATCAGCCCCAGCATTTT